The subject of this entry is one TCR beta chain. V was pared by 0 bases and J by 3 bases, with 4 bases of the junction left unmatched. The CDR3 loop spans 15 amino acids. CDR1 is LGHNA and CDR2 is YSLEER in the germline V gene. These data are taken from a study of blood T cell repertoires in COVID-19. Only in-frame clones appear in the TCRdb table, and some are missing; sequencing was by immunoSEQ multiplex PCR. Of 110,000 to 150,000 clones in the sample, roughly 80% were seen once. Sample: PBMCs or T cells enriched from blood (not recorded which). The rearrangement joins TRBV4-3 to TRBJ2-7, with 8 bases identical to TRBD1. The clonotype was recovered from a man in his forties with acute COVID-19. Here the CDR3 DNA reads TGCGCCAGCAGCCAAGACGGTGACAGGGGCTACGAGCAGTACTTC. This translates into CASSQDGDRGYEQYF.